Described below is a single T cell receptor (beta chain) sequence and its context. Its specificity is not known. This sample was included in a study of T cell repertoires in cytomegalovirus infection. Study-wide context: Newly reported HLA-C-restricted and thoroughly characterized HLA-B-restricted CMV epitopes were employed. An indication of both CMV infection and matching HLA type came from public TCR beta signatures. Findings and caveats of the study: Across the ex vivo response, the dominant clonotypes were HLA-C-restricted CMV-specific TCR beta clonotypes. Cumulative frequency (of public TCR beta family members) identified carriers of CMV plus the relevant HLA.

The V gene end was trimmed by 5 bases and the J gene end by 0 bases; junction bases not matched to a gene: 7. In germline, CDR1 is SEHNR, CDR2 FQNEAQ (reference sequence). The CDR3 loop spans 16 amino acids. A single record per CDR3 protein comes from TCRdb applying MiXCR to the reads. The table includes 200,000 or so distinct CDR3 sequences, about 38% detected once. The sequences come from CD8+ T cells from cultured PBMCs, collected from culture after CMV antigen stimulation. This TCR was sampled from a human donor in good health (CMV status not recorded). Some clones in this sample may be carry-over from other donors' samples. The chain uses TRBV7-9 and TRBJ2-1, with 7 nucleotides matching TRBD2. The CDR3 DNA sequence: TGTGCCAGCAGCGAAGGACTAGGAGGCTCCTACAATGAGCAGTTCTTC. Its protein product is CASSEGLGGSYNEQFF.